This T cell receptor (beta chain) was obtained from a study of blood T cell repertoires in COVID-19. Germline loops: CDR1 SGHTA, CDR2 FQGNSA. The CDR3 has 17 amino acids. The V segment lost 3 bases and the J segment 2 bases; nucleotides outside the gene matches: 9. The method was immunoSEQ multiplex PCR; TCRdb's version includes in-frame clones alone and lacks a portion of them. The data contain about 70,000 clones, about 70% of them singletons. Sample: peripheral blood. The source of this sequence is a woman at least 80 years old with active or convalescent COVID-19. The chain couples TRBV7-2 to TRBJ2-7, with 11 bases lining up with TRBD1. CDR3 nucleotides: TGTGCCAGCAGCTTGGCCGGGACAGGGGGGCTTACCTACGAGCAGTACTTC. Protein: CASSLAGTGGLTYEQYF.